Presented here are 24 T cell receptor beta chains from one specimen sequenced in a study of cytomegalovirus exposure and HLA in healthy donors. The PCR ran on 60 Vbeta and 13 Jbeta primers. Sequencing used immunoSEQ multiplex PCR; TCRdb keeps in-frame clones, though not all of them. In the table there are about 110,000 clones, 60% to 75% of which are singletons. The material sequenced was PBMCs. The receptors originated from a man aged 25-40 years in good health and CMV-seronegative.

The J gene is TRBJ1-1, the V gene TRBV7-9, with TRBD1 matching 8 bases. The ends lost 6 bases at V and 6 bases at J; junction bases unmatched: 6. CDR1 is SEHNR and CDR2 is FQNEAQ in the germline V gene (reference sequence). CDR3 length: 13 residues. CDR3 in amino acids: CASSPDRASEAFF. CDR3 in DNA: TGTGCCAGCAGTCCGGACAGGGCCTCTGAAGCTTTCTTT.

The genes are TRBV28 and TRBJ2-7; D gene uncertain. From germline, CDR1 is MDHEN and CDR2 SYDVKM. The CDR3 spans 12 residues. V was pared by 3 bases and J by 6 bases, with 9 bases between. The CDR3 nucleotides read TGTGCCAGCAGTTTCAGTTCTGGCGAGCAGTACTTC. It is translated as CASSFSSGEQYF.

This clone was counted a few times. The J gene is TRBJ1-2, the V gene TRBV15; no firm D call. CDR1 LNHNV and CDR2 YYDKDF come from the germline V gene (reference sequence). The CDR3 totals 14 residues. V dropped 0 bases and J dropped 2 bases, with 7 bases sitting between them. The CDR3 loop is CATSRDRRNYGYTF. CDR3 nucleotides: TGTGCCACCAGCAGAGATAGGAGAAACTATGGCTACACCTTC.

This clone has at least ten counts. The chain joins TRBV9 to TRBJ1-5; D not certain. This CDR3 has 14 residues. The germline CDR1 and CDR2 sequences are SGDLS and YYNGEE. The V end was cut by 3 bases, the J end by 9 bases, with 16 bases between. Here the CDR3 DNA reads TGTGCCAGCAGCGCCTCGTATCGGGGAGGGCCCCAGCATTTT. This sequence encodes CASSASYRGGPQHF.

This chain links TRBV18 with TRBJ2-5, with D perhaps matching TRBD2 (5 bases). The CDR3 runs to 13 residues. V gave up 6 bases and J gave up 5 bases, with 13 bases separating them. Germline-derived CDR1 and CDR2 are KGHSH and LQKENI. CDR3 coding DNA: TGTGCCAGCTCCTCCCAAGGCGGGGAGACCCAGTACTTC. Residues: CASSSQGGETQYF. Based on the CDR3 plus reference TRBV18 and TRBJ2-5, the full variable domain is NAGVMQNPRHLVRRRGQEARLRCSPMKGHSHVYWYRQLPEEGLKFMVYLQKENIIDESGMPKERFSAEFPKEGPSILRIQQVVRGDSAAYFCASSSQGGETQYFGPGTRLLVL.

The chain is built from TRBV5-4 and TRBJ2-5; 9 bases line up with TRBD2. This CDR3 has 14 residues. Germline assignment: CDR1 SGHNT and CDR2 YYREEE (reference sequence). The V segment lost 3 bases and the J segment 2 bases; nucleotides outside the gene matches: 2. CDR3 residues: CASSSSGEQETQYF. CDR3 nucleotides: TGTGCCAGCAGCTCTAGCGGGGAGCAAGAGACCCAGTACTTC.

This chain connects TRBV29-1 to TRBJ1-2, with a tentative D call TRBD1 (5 bases). The CDR3 covers 12 residues. Germline CDR1 reads SQVTM; CDR2 reads ANQGSEA. Trimming stripped 6 bases from V and 3 bases from J, with 11 bases between. Here the CDR3 reads CSVARVHYGYTF. In nucleotides, the CDR3 is TGCAGCGTAGCCAGGGTTCACTATGGCTACACCTTC.

This chain connects TRBV30 to TRBJ1-5, with a weak D call TRBD1 (5 bases). Trimming pared 3 bases from V and 4 bases from J, leaving 13 bases between. The CDR3 has 14 amino acids. Germline V gives CDR1 GTSNPN, CDR2 SVGIG (reference sequence). The CDR3 DNA reads TGTGCCTGGAGGTCGGACACTCTTAATCAGCCCCAGCATTTT. Residues: CAWRSDTLNQPQHF.

V is TRBV5-1 and J is TRBJ1-1, with TRBD1 matching 7 bases. This CDR3 is 13 amino acids long. Germline V gives CDR1 SGHRS, CDR2 YFSETQ. J was trimmed by 3 bases and V by 4 bases; bases with no gene match: 3. CDR3 in amino acids: CASSPGGHTEAFF. CDR3 nucleotides: TGCGCCAGCAGCCCAGGGGGTCACACTGAAGCTTTCTTT.

J is TRBJ1-3 and V is TRBV28; 9 bases fit TRBD1. Germline assignment: CDR1 MDHEN and CDR2 SYDVKM. V lost 5 bases, J lost 0 bases, and 8 bases stayed unmatched. The CDR3 spans 17 residues. The DNA for the CDR3 is TGTGCCAGCAGTACGGCCGGGACAGGGTACTCTGGAAACACCATATATTTT. Its translation is CASSTAGTGYSGNTIYF.

This clone has only a few counts. CDR3 DNA: TGTGCCAGCAGTGTCGGGACAGGGAGTGGCTACACCTTC. It yields the protein CASSVGTGSGYTF. V usage is TRBV6-4 and J usage is TRBJ1-2, with 9 nucleotides matching TRBD1. V gave up 4 bases and J gave up 7 bases; unmatched junction bases: 4. Germline values: CDR1 MRHNA, CDR2 SNTAGT. The CDR3 has 13 residues.

The chain is built from TRBV6-1 and TRBJ2-1; TRBD2 agrees at 11 bases. The CDR3 sequence is 14 residues long. Losses at the gene ends were 2 bases for V and 8 bases for J; bases not matched to a gene: 2. Germline values: CDR1 MNHNS, CDR2 SASEGT. CDR3 in amino acids: CASSETSGSDEQFF. In DNA, the CDR3 is TGTGCCAGCAGTGAAACTAGCGGGAGCGATGAGCAGTTCTTC.

The chain recombines TRBV6-6 with TRBJ2-5; 8 nucleotides line up with TRBD1. Germline lookup yields CDR1 MNHNY and CDR2 SVGAGI (reference sequence). This CDR3 has 15 amino acids. J gave up 4 bases and V 4 bases, and 8 bases lay outside the gene matches. The CDR3 region is CASSSPGQVGETQYF. DNA of the CDR3: TGTGCCAGCAGTTCGCCGGGACAGGTGGGAGAGACCCAGTACTTC.

This chain uses TRBV5-1 with TRBJ2-1, with TRBD2 matching over 8 bases. V shed 4 bases and J 6 bases; nucleotides not matched to a gene: 21. Germline V gene sequence: CDR1 SGHRS, CDR2 YFSETQ. The CDR3 spans 19 residues. The DNA for the CDR3 is TGCGCCAGCAGCCCGGGAGGGAGTTTGCTAGCGGACAGATTCAATGAGCAGTTCTTC. Its translation is CASSPGGSLLADRFNEQFF.

This clone has only a few counts. The V gene is TRBV9, the J gene TRBJ2-2, with D unresolved. Germline CDR1 and CDR2: SGDLS and YYNGEE. V was shortened by 0 bases and J by 6 bases, with 9 bases between the two germline ends. This CDR3 has 14 amino acids. In DNA form, the CDR3 reads TGTGCCAGCAGCGTAGACCCGGGTCCCGGGGAGCTGTTTTTT. It specifies CASSVDPGPGELFF. Using reference TRBV9 and TRBJ2-2 for the parts outside the CDR3, the full variable domain is DSGVTQTPKHLITATGQRVTLRCSPRSGDLSVYWYQQSLDQGLQFLIQYYNGEERAKGNILERFSAQQFPDLHSELNLSSLELGDSALYFCASSVDPGPGELFFGEGSRLTVL.

The chain carries TRBV10-3 and TRBJ2-2, with 8 bases that match TRBD1. CDR1 ENHRY and CDR2 SYGVKD come from the germline V gene. The CDR3 is 16 amino acids. V dropped 6 bases and J dropped 0; count of bases not matched to a gene: 6. CDR3 loop: CAIRPRTGSNTGELFF. CDR3 bases: TGTGCCATCAGACCCAGGACAGGGTCGAACACCGGGGAGCTGTTTTTT.

The chain joins TRBV6-1 to TRBJ2-7, with 11 bases matching TRBD2. The CDR3 totals 16 residues. V dropped 2 bases and J dropped 2; count of bases not matched to a gene: 5. Germline CDR1 and CDR2: MNHNS and SASEGT. CDR3 sequence reads: CASSENSGGAPYEQYF. The DNA for the CDR3 is TGTGCCAGCAGTGAAAATAGCGGGGGGGCCCCCTACGAGCAGTACTTC.

The chain recombines TRBV2 with TRBJ2-7; 10 bases are shared with TRBD2. CDR1 SNHLY and CDR2 FYNNEI come from the germline V gene. Trimming at V came to 6 bases and at J to 2 bases, leaving 4 bases not matched to a gene. This CDR3 has 14 residues. The CDR3, as DNA: TGTGCCAGCAGACCGGGACTAGCGACCTACGAGCAGTACTTC. This gives the protein CASRPGLATYEQYF. The whole variable domain, filled in from reference TRBV2 and TRBJ2-7, reads EPEVTQTPSHQVTQMGQEVILRCVPISNHLYFYWYRQILGQKVEFLVSFYNNEISEKSEIFDDQFSVERPDGSNFTLKIRSTKLEDSAMYFCASRPGLATYEQYFGPGTRLTVT.

The CDR3 loop is CAISDRGSDTQYF. CDR3 nucleotides: TGTGCCATCAGTGATCGGGGGAGTGATACGCAGTATTTT. This chain uses TRBV10-3 with TRBJ2-3, with D possibly being TRBD2 (6 bases). CDR3 size: 13 residues. Trimming shortened V by 3 bases and J by 6 bases, and 10 bases separated the two germline ends. Per germline, CDR1 ENHRY and CDR2 SYGVKD.

The V gene is TRBV29-1, the J gene TRBJ2-2, with a weak D call TRBD2 (5 bases). This CDR3 contains 14 residues. V lost 3 bases to trimming and J lost 4 bases, with 12 bases between them. Looked up from germline, CDR1 is SQVTM and CDR2 is ANQGSEA. The CDR3 is CSVDASAGTGELFF. DNA of the CDR3: TGCAGCGTTGATGCATCGGCGGGCACCGGGGAGCTGTTTTTT.

The chain joins TRBV30 to TRBJ2-7; TRBD1 might be the D (5 bases). V was pared by 3 bases and J by 4 bases, with 25 bases between. This CDR3 region has 17 residues. CDR1 is GTSNPN, CDR2 SVGIG, per germline (reference sequence). CDR3 in DNA: TGTGCCTGGAGCGCTGACAGTTTTGGGATGGCGAGTTACGAGCAGTACTTC. Translation gives CAWSADSFGMASYEQYF.

This chain connects TRBV5-8 to TRBJ2-5; maybe TRBD1 (6 bases). Germline lookup yields CDR1 SGHTS and CDR2 YDEGEE. CDR3 length: 14 residues. V was shortened by 0 bases and J by 7 bases, with 13 bases between the two germline ends. The CDR3 coding sequence is TGTGCCAGCAGCTTGGACAGGGCGATCGCGACCCAGTACTTC. Its protein is CASSLDRAIATQYF.

This chain connects TRBV7-9 to TRBJ2-3, with TRBD2 matching over 7 bases. CDR1 and CDR2 (germline): SEHNR, FQNEAQ (reference sequence). After removal of 5 bases from V and 0 bases from J, the junction contained 8 bases not matched to a gene. This CDR3 has 16 residues. Here the CDR3 reads CASSPGLLISTDTQYF. The CDR3 bases are TGTGCCAGCAGCCCGGGACTACTGATAAGCACAGATACGCAGTATTTT.

CDR3 nucleotide sequence: TGCGCCAGCAGCCAAGAATCAGGGGCGCTTGGAGAGACCCAGTACTTC. This translates into CASSQESGALGETQYF. J is TRBJ2-5 and V is TRBV4-1; a possible D gene is TRBD1 (6 bases). The CDR3 length is 16 residues. Looked up from germline, CDR1 is MGHRA and CDR2 is YSYEKL. Trimming removed 0 bases from V and 4 bases from J, with 15 bases in between.